The 30 T cell receptor beta chains below come from one sample, sequenced in a study of shared clonotypes between healthy human individuals (TCRdb year 2020). CD8 naive samples were CD45RO-negative cells positively selected for CCR7, giving a CD45RA+CCR7+ population that excluded TemRA cells. Libraries were constructed by the immunoSEQ multiplex PCR assay. The source is immuneACCESS, and TCRdb retained only in-frame sequences with V and J called. Part of the clones is not carried over; for the studies checked, unresolved V genes explain less than half of this, and the remainder is unexplained. The sample data list some 2.1 million clones, and roughly 94% of these were observed just once. Clones ranked in the top ten supply about 1.1% of the sample. The sample was naive CD8+ T cells sorted from blood. This specimen's cell subset or site label, per the study, means: CD45RA+CCR7+. The receptor set was obtained from a young man in good health.

The chain employs TRBV27 and TRBJ2-7; D perhaps matches TRBD2 (6 bases). The germline V and J ends were trimmed by 4 bases and 0 bases, with 19 bases remaining between them. The CDR3 sequence is 17 residues long. Germline lookup yields CDR1 MNHEY and CDR2 SMNVEV (reference sequence). The CDR3 DNA reads as TGTGCCAGCAGTTGGTCGACAGCGGGTGCTAGCTCCTACGAGCAGTACTTC. Protein sequence: CASSWSTAGASSYEQYF.

This chain connects TRBV2 to TRBJ1-5, with unresolved D. Germline lookup yields CDR1 SNHLY and CDR2 FYNNEI. V lost 4 bases and J lost 7, with 17 bases in between. This CDR3 comprises 15 residues. The CDR3 coding sequence is TGTGCCAGCAGTGGAGGAGGGAGGCAAGAACAGCCCCAGCATTTT. It encodes CASSGGGRQEQPQHF.

V usage is TRBV21-1 and J usage is TRBJ2-7; the table's TRBD1 call for D was not verified on the DNA. TRBV21-1 is tagged as a pseudogene. The CDR3 runs 17 residues. The CDR3 reads CASSKGGEGGRSYEQYF. The CDR3 DNA follows: TGTGCCAGCAGCAAAGGCGGGGAAGGGGGCAGGTCCTACGAGCAGTACTTC.

The rearrangement links TRBV13 to TRBJ2-7; possible D gene TRBD1, 5 bases. Trimming left V 4 bases short and J 2 bases short, with 12 bases between. Germline V gives CDR1 PRHDT, CDR2 FYEKMQ (reference sequence). The CDR3 consists of 14 residues. The CDR3 DNA is TGTGCCAGCAGCTCCGCGACAGACACCTACGAGCAGTACTTC. Its translation: CASSSATDTYEQYF.

The gene calls are TRBV28 and TRBJ2-7; TRBD2 agrees at 7 bases. CDR3 length: 14 amino acids. V lost 3 bases, J lost 2 bases, and 4 bases stayed unmatched. In germline, CDR1 is MDHEN, CDR2 SYDVKM. In nucleotides, the CDR3 is TGTGCCAGCAGTTTGCAGGGAGGGGCCTACGAGCAGTACTTC. The encoded protein is CASSLQGGAYEQYF.

In its sample, this clone was seen once. The gene calls are TRBV5-6 and TRBJ2-2, with TRBD1 matching over 7 bases. The V segment lost 2 bases and the J segment 0 bases; nucleotides outside the gene matches: 4. CDR1 is SGHDT, CDR2 YYEEEE, per germline. The CDR3 is 16 amino acids. In DNA form, the CDR3 reads TGTGCCAGCAGCTTTGCCGGGACAGCGAACACCGGGGAGCTGTTTTTT. Translated, it gives CASSFAGTANTGELFF.

The V call is TRBV19, the J call TRBJ1-5; D call uncertain. CDR3 size: 14 residues. Trimming removed 5 bases from V and 5 bases from J, with 13 bases in between. CDR1 LNHDA and CDR2 SQIVND come from the germline V gene (reference sequence). CDR3 region: CASSHRALYQPQHF. For the CDR3, the DNA is TGTGCCAGTAGTCACCGGGCCCTGTATCAGCCCCAGCATTTT.

The chain links TRBV4-1 to TRBJ2-5; TRBD1 agrees at 10 bases. CDR1 and CDR2 (germline): MGHRA, YSYEKL. There are 16 residues in the CDR3. V lost 5 bases to trimming and J lost 5 bases; unmatched junction nucleotides: 11. Here the CDR3 reads CASSTSGTGEKETQYF. In DNA form, the CDR3 reads TGCGCCAGCAGCACCTCCGGGACAGGGGAGAAGGAGACCCAGTACTTC.

This chain connects TRBV19 to TRBJ2-1; TRBD2 matches at 10 bases. Germline V gene lookup returns CDR1 LNHDA and CDR2 SQIVND (reference sequence). This CDR3 has 15 amino acids. With V trimmed by 7 bases and J by 4 bases, 7 bases remained unmatched. The CDR3 bases are TGTGCCAGTACTCAAGCGGGAGGGGCTTACAATGAGCAGTTCTTC. Translating gives CASTQAGGAYNEQFF. Drawing the rest from reference TRBV19 and TRBJ2-1, the complete variable domain is DGGITQSPKYLFRKEGQNVTLSCEQNLNHDAMYWYRQDPGQGLRLIYYSQIVNDFQKGDIAEGYSVSREKKESFPLTVTSAQKNPTAFYLCASTQAGGAYNEQFFGPGTRLTVL.

Concerning this clone: At the DNA level, this CDR3 is encoded by other sequences in the same sample as well. V usage is TRBV4-1 and J usage is TRBJ1-2; D is uncertain. CDR3 length equals 14 residues. The V gene's germline CDR1 is MGHRA and CDR2 YSYEKL. Trimming cost V 2 bases and J 0 bases, with 7 bases left between them. CDR3 nucleotide sequence: TGCGCCAGCAGCCAAACGGAAACTAACTATGGCTACACCTTC. As protein: CASSQTETNYGYTF.

This chain connects TRBV4-2 to TRBJ2-7; D unclear. CDR3 length: 18 residues. Germline CDR1 LGHNA, CDR2 YNFKEQ. V lost 0 bases and J 4 bases, leaving 22 bases between the germline ends. The DNA of the CDR3 is TGTGCCAGCAGCCAAGAGAGCGTGCCGCCCCACATAGATTACGAGCAGTACTTC. This codes for CASSQESVPPHIDYEQYF.

This rearrangement joins TRBV2 to TRBJ2-2; D not certain. CDR1 is SNHLY and CDR2 is FYNNEI in the germline V gene. The CDR3 spans 15 residues. V lost 3 bases to trimming and J lost 6 bases, with 14 bases between them. The CDR3 spells CASSEWTVNSGELFF. CDR3 nucleotides: TGTGCCAGCAGTGAGTGGACCGTCAACTCCGGGGAGCTGTTTTTT.

This chain uses TRBV28 with TRBJ2-3; 8 nucleotides align to TRBD2. The germline CDR1 and CDR2 sequences are MDHEN and SYDVKM. The CDR3 has 15 residues. V was pared by 7 bases and J by 4 bases, with 10 bases of the junction left unmatched. The CDR3, as DNA: TGTGCCAGCATTCCTGGACTAGCCGCATCAGATACGCAGTATTTT. Translation: CASIPGLAASDTQYF.

This chain joins TRBV28 and TRBJ2-7; D is perhaps TRBD1 (5 bases). Looked up from germline, CDR1 is MDHEN and CDR2 is SYDVKM. V was pared by 5 bases and J by 6 bases, with 17 bases between. The length of the CDR3 is 14 residues. The CDR3 region has the DNA TGTGCCAGCAGTGGCAGGGTAACCCCTATCGAGCAGTACTTC. It translates to CASSGRVTPIEQYF.

The gene calls are TRBV4-1 and TRBJ2-7; D is undetermined. Trimming removed 1 base from V and 2 bases from J, with 12 bases in between. CDR1 and CDR2 from the germline V gene are MGHRA and YSYEKL. There are 15 residues in the CDR3. For the CDR3, the DNA is TGCGCCAGCAGCCAAGTAGGCAGTTCCACCTACGAGCAGTACTTC. This codes for CASSQVGSSTYEQYF.

This sequence joins TRBV2 and TRBJ2-5; TRBD2 is a possible D gene (6 bases). This CDR3 is built from 13 residues. Germline V CDR1 and CDR2: SNHLY, FYNNEI. Between the trimmed V and J ends, which lost 3 bases and 14 bases, there was a span of 19 bases. The CDR3 DNA is TGTGCCAGCAGTGACCCACAGGAGGGCCCGCGTTACTTC. It encodes CASSDPQEGPRYF.

The chain has TRBV5-1 and TRBJ2-1, with 7 bases lining up with TRBD2. CDR3 size: 14 residues. V shed 2 bases, J shed 6 bases, and the junction held 5 bases outside the gene matches. Germline V CDR1 and CDR2: SGHRS, YFSETQ. The CDR3 region is CASSFAGLFNEQFF. Written as DNA, the CDR3 is TGCGCCAGCAGCTTTGCGGGACTATTCAATGAGCAGTTCTTC.

Concerning this clone itself: At the DNA level, this CDR3 is encoded by other sequences in the same sample as well. The J gene is TRBJ2-3, the V gene TRBV11-2; no clear D. This CDR3 has 12 residues. The V and J ends lost 8 bases and 5 bases respectively, with 11 bases between them. Germline lookup yields CDR1 SGHAT and CDR2 FQNNGV. The CDR3 coding sequence is TGTGCCAGCTCGTCCCGGGTAGATACGCAGTATTTT. Amino acid sequence: CASSSRVDTQYF. Supplemented by reference TRBV11-2 and TRBJ2-3, the full variable domain reads EAGVAQSPRYKIIEKRQSVAFWCNPISGHATLYWYQQILGQGPKLLIQFQNNGVVDDSQLPKDRFSAERLKGVDSTLKIQPAKLEDSAVYLCASSSRVDTQYFGPGTRLTVL.

This sequence joins TRBV7-2 and TRBJ2-2, with TRBD2 matching over 12 bases. CDR1 is SGHTA and CDR2 is FQGNSA in the germline V gene. CDR3 length: 18 amino acids. V shed 1 base and J 4 bases; nucleotides not matched to a gene: 7. The CDR3 nucleotides are TGTGCCAGCAGCTTAGTCGTGACTAGCGGGAGCCCCACCGGGGAGCTGTTTTTT. It encodes CASSLVVTSGSPTGELFF.

This clone was seen a handful of times. The V gene is TRBV7-2, the J gene TRBJ1-2, with 7 bases that match TRBD1. Per the germline V gene, CDR1 is SGHTA and CDR2 is FQGNSA. Trimming removed 11 bases from V and 3 bases from J; junction bases left unmatched: 27. The CDR3 length is 19 residues. The CDR3 loop reads CAAGGRGAMTGRGDYGYTF. In nucleotides, the CDR3 is TGTGCCGCCGGGGGGAGGGGCGCGATGACAGGGAGAGGGGACTATGGCTACACCTTC.

For this clone: Other DNA sequences within the sample encode an identical CDR3. The chain uses TRBV5-1 and TRBJ2-7; D gene unclear. CDR1 and CDR2 (germline): SGHRS, YFSETQ. CDR3 size: 13 residues. V lost 2 bases and J lost 1, with 7 bases in between. The CDR3 coding sequence is TGCGCCAGCAGCTTTACGGGTTCCTACGAGCAGTACTTC. Protein product: CASSFTGSYEQYF.

The J gene is TRBJ2-1, the V gene TRBV19; D gene ambiguous. The CDR3 has 15 amino acids. V lost 7 bases to trimming and J lost 2 bases, with 15 bases between them. Germline V gene sequence: CDR1 LNHDA, CDR2 SQIVND (reference sequence). The CDR3 region is CASTPEDAPYNEQFF. DNA for the CDR3: TGTGCCAGTACCCCTGAAGATGCCCCCTACAATGAGCAGTTCTTC.

CDR3 amino acids: CASGLDRYYEQYF. CDR3 nucleotide sequence: TGTGCTAGTGGTTTGGACAGATACTACGAGCAGTACTTC. V gene TRBV12-5 combines with J gene TRBJ2-7; no definite D call. This CDR3 spans 13 amino acids. Deletions cut 1 base from V and 3 bases from J, with 7 bases between. CDR1 and CDR2 from the germline V gene are LGHNT and FRNRAP. The whole variable domain, remainder taken from reference TRBV12-5 and TRBJ2-7, is DARVTQTPRHKVTEMGQEVTMRCQPILGHNTVFWYRQTMMQGLELLAYFRNRAPLDDSGMPKDRFSAEMPDATLATLKIQPSEPRDSAVYFCASGLDRYYEQYFGPGTRLTVT.

The V gene is TRBV7-9, the J gene TRBJ1-2; no firm D call. Germline V gene data show CDR1 as SEHNR and CDR2 as FQNEAQ (reference sequence). This CDR3 has 13 amino acids. V lost 4 bases and J 7 bases, leaving 13 bases between the germline ends. The CDR3 is CASSSSSGFGYTF. CDR3 sequence (DNA): TGTGCCAGCAGCTCGAGTTCTGGGTTTGGCTACACCTTC.

The chain uses TRBV12-5 and TRBJ2-3; D is possibly TRBD1 (5 bases). The CDR3 sequence is 16 residues long. Germline CDR1 and CDR2: LGHNT and FRNRAP. With 2 bases removed from V and 8 bases from J, the gap between germline ends came to 20 bases. CDR3 in DNA: TGTGCTAGTGGTTTGACTGACTCCCGACAGCTTGGTACGCAGTATTTT. Amino acids: CASGLTDSRQLGTQYF. The whole variable domain, remainder taken from reference TRBV12-5 and TRBJ2-3, is DARVTQTPRHKVTEMGQEVTMRCQPILGHNTVFWYRQTMMQGLELLAYFRNRAPLDDSGMPKDRFSAEMPDATLATLKIQPSEPRDSAVYFCASGLTDSRQLGTQYFGPGTRLTVL.

The genes are TRBV2 and TRBJ2-3; D might be TRBD1 (6 bases). V was shortened by 10 bases and J by 0 bases, with 17 bases between the two germline ends. The CDR3 is 15 residues long. Germline V gene data show CDR1 as SNHLY and CDR2 as FYNNEI. In DNA, the CDR3 is TGTGCCATCCAGGGGACATTTGCTAGCACAGATACGCAGTATTTT. Amino acids: CAIQGTFASTDTQYF.

This sequence joins TRBV27 and TRBJ1-1, with D unresolved. CDR3 size: 13 residues. Germline CDR1 and CDR2: MNHEY and SMNVEV (reference sequence). Trimming took 2 bases from V and 1 from J, leaving 5 bases between them. DNA of the CDR3: TGTGCCAGCAGTTTACTATGGAACACTGAAGCTTTCTTT. Translating gives CASSLLWNTEAFF.

A remark on this clone: Within the sample, other DNA sequences also encode this same CDR3. The rearrangement links TRBV9 to TRBJ2-5; D may be TRBD2 (7 bases). The CDR3 consists of 12 residues. CDR1 and CDR2 from the germline V gene are SGDLS and YYNGEE. The ends were cut back, 4 bases at V and 5 bases at J, with 9 bases in the middle. The CDR3: CASSPGGETQYF. CDR3 bases: TGTGCCAGCAGCCCGGGGGGCGAGACCCAGTACTTC.

The V gene is TRBV10-3, the J gene TRBJ2-2; no firm D call. The germline V gene encodes CDR1 ENHRY and CDR2 SYGVKD. V was shortened by 2 bases and J by 1 base, with 17 bases between the two germline ends. This CDR3 is built from 18 residues. The CDR3 region has the DNA TGTGCCATCAGTGAGCCGTCTTCTGAGCTGCTGAACACCGGGGAGCTGTTTTTT. It codes for CAISEPSSELLNTGELFF.

The chain uses TRBV28 and TRBJ2-7; D is uncertain. Germline V gene sequence: CDR1 MDHEN, CDR2 SYDVKM. The ends were cut back, 3 bases at V and 2 bases at J, with 8 bases in the middle. The CDR3 is 13 residues long. This CDR3 reads CASSFDGTYEQYF. CDR3 DNA sequence: TGTGCCAGCAGTTTTGACGGAACCTACGAGCAGTACTTC.